The 9 T cell receptor beta chains below come from one sample, sequenced in a study of T cells in Graves' hyperthyroidism and ophthalmopathy. Researchers amplified the TCR beta CDR3 regions from RNA transcripts. TCR CDR3 regions were first amplified by RT-PCR with HTBI primers. One entry per CDR3 protein, called by TCRdb with MiXCR from the multiplex PCR reads. The repertoire has about 690,000 distinct CDR3 sequences, roughly a sixth of them found once; the top ten carry about a sixth. Specimen: blood. The receptor set was obtained from a man aged 50 to 59 with Graves' hyperthyroidism.

The chain couples TRBV9 to TRBJ1-1, with D possibly TRBD1 on 5 matching bases. CDR3 length: 15 residues. Germline CDR1 is SGDLS and CDR2 is YYNGEE. Trimming removed 0 bases from V and 1 base from J, with 10 bases in between. In nucleotides, the CDR3 is TGTGCCAGCAGCGTAGAGGGGACTGAGAACACTGAAGCTTTCTTT. This codes for CASSVEGTENTEAFF. The full variable domain, completed using reference TRBV9 and TRBJ1-1, is DSGVTQTPKHLITATGQRVTLRCSPRSGDLSVYWYQQSLDQGLQFLIQYYNGEERAKGNILERFSAQQFPDLHSELNLSSLELGDSALYFCASSVEGTENTEAFFGQGTRLTVV.

The chain recombines TRBV5-1 with TRBJ2-3; 10 bases align to TRBD2. The V gene end was trimmed by 4 bases and the J gene end by 2 bases; junction bases not matched to a gene: 7. This CDR3 is 16 amino acids long. Germline-derived CDR1 and CDR2 are SGHRS and YFSETQ. DNA of the CDR3: TGCGCCAGCAGCACACGGACTAGCGGAATCACAGATACGCAGTATTTT. Translated: CASSTRTSGITDTQYF. Full variable domain (missing parts from reference TRBV5-1 and TRBJ2-3): KAGVTQTPRYLIKTRGQQVTLSCSPISGHRSVSWYQQTPGQGLQFLFEYFSETQRNKGNFPGRFSGRQFSNSRSEMNVSTLELGDSALYLCASSTRTSGITDTQYFGPGTRLTVL.

This clonotype showed up many times. The V and J genes are TRBV20-1 and TRBJ2-5; weak D call: TRBD1 (5 bases). V was shortened by 2 bases and J by 4 bases, with 11 bases between the two germline ends. The CDR3 sequence is 13 residues long. Germline V gene lookup returns CDR1 DFQATT and CDR2 SNEGSKA (reference sequence). CDR3 nucleotides: TGCAGTGCTAGACAGGGCCAAAGAGAGACCCAGTACTTC. Its protein is CSARQGQRETQYF.

The chain couples TRBV27 to TRBJ1-1; 8 nucleotides line up with TRBD1. Trimming cost V 8 bases and J 3 bases; bases outside gene matches: 8. The CDR3 has 14 amino acids. Germline values: CDR1 MNHEY, CDR2 SMNVEV (reference sequence). The CDR3 loop is CASGAQGADTEAFF. For the CDR3, the DNA is TGTGCCAGCGGCGCCCAGGGGGCCGACACTGAAGCTTTCTTT.

Written as DNA, the CDR3 is TGCGCCAGCAGCCGACTTGGGGCCTACGAGCAGTACTTC. Translation gives CASSRLGAYEQYF. J is TRBJ2-7 and V is TRBV4-1, with D unresolved. Germline CDR1 reads MGHRA; CDR2 reads YSYEKL. V was pared by 4 bases and J by 2 bases, with 9 bases between. This CDR3 has 13 amino acids.

This clonotype was detected many times. The rearrangement uses TRBV18 and TRBJ2-7; D is perhaps TRBD2 (6 bases). Germline-derived CDR1 and CDR2 are KGHSH and LQKENI. The CDR3 extends over 13 amino acids. Trimming took 3 bases from V and 2 from J, leaving 8 bases between them. As DNA, the CDR3 is TGTGCCAGCTCACCGACTAGTACCTACGAGCAGTACTTC. It translates to CASSPTSTYEQYF.

This clonotype was seen many times. This chain connects TRBV27 to TRBJ2-5; the match to TRBD2 covers 11 bases. CDR1 MNHEY and CDR2 SMNVEV come from the germline V gene (reference sequence). The ends lost 3 bases at V and 5 bases at J; junction bases unmatched: 14. This CDR3 has 18 amino acids. CDR3 protein: CASSFLGTSGPRGETQYF. CDR3 DNA: TGTGCCAGCAGTTTCCTGGGGACTAGCGGCCCTAGGGGGGAGACCCAGTACTTC.

The rearrangement uses TRBV24-1 and TRBJ2-5; D not resolved. Germline CDR1 KGHDR, CDR2 SFDVKD. The CDR3 extends over 12 amino acids. V was pared by 6 bases and J by 5 bases, with 9 bases between. CDR3 sequence (DNA): TGTGCCACCAGTACGGTCGGGGAGACCCAGTACTTC. Amino acid sequence: CATSTVGETQYF.

The genes are TRBV29-1 and TRBJ2-7; 8 bases line up with TRBD2. Germline V lookup: CDR1 SQVTM, CDR2 ANQGSEA. The CDR3 covers 13 residues. Trimming took 3 bases from V and 5 from J; bases not matched to a gene: 6. CDR3 amino acids: CSVERGAPDEQYF. DNA for the CDR3: TGCAGCGTTGAGCGGGGGGCGCCGGACGAGCAGTACTTC.